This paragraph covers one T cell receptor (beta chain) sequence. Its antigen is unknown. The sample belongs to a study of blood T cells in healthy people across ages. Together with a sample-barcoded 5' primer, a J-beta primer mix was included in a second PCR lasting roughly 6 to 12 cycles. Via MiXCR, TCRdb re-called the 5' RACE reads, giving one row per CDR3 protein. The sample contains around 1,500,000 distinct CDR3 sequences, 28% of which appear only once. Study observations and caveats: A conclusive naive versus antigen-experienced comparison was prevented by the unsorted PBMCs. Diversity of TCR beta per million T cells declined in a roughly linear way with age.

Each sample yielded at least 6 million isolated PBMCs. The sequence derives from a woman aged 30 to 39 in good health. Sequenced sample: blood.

CDR3 loop: CSVEGLLGQLYGYTF. CDR3 coding DNA: TGCAGCGTTGAGGGACTTCTAGGGCAGCTCTATGGCTACACCTTC. The V and J genes are TRBV29-1 and TRBJ1-2; TRBD1 might be the D (5 bases). V gave up 3 bases and J gave up 4 bases, with 18 bases separating them. Per the germline V gene, CDR1 is SQVTM and CDR2 is ANQGSEA. The CDR3 is 15 residues long.